The T cell receptor beta chain described here comes from a study of shared clonotypes between healthy human individuals (dated by TCRdb to between 2020 and 2021). Notes on the research overall: A couple of women and a few men aged 18 to 49 years were included in the cohort. Per donor, three plates each were used for CD4 naive and CD4 memory, two for CD8 naive, and one for CD8 memory. Blood TCR repertoires of a handful of healthy adults were deeply sequenced to estimate repertoire size and the extent of clonotype sharing between individuals. To increase sequencing depth and limit assay-specific biases, different laboratories used diverse techniques to prepare libraries and sequence TCR repertoires. Leukapheresis yielded between about 0.9 and 9.5 billion PBMCs per donor. Overall study results and their limits: The genetic and exposure-history diversity represented was limited by the small number of donors. Clonotypes shared by all four sorted-subset donors showed higher generation probabilities than non-shared clonotypes. Around 5% of naive CD4, 3.5% of naive CD8, roughly 2.4% of memory CD4, and 0.35% to 0.5% of memory CD8 clonotypes were shared across several donors. Even with the large sequencing depth, rarefaction of the sorted-subset datasets indicated that sequencing was incomplete. Naive subsets generally had larger estimated clonotype richness than memory subsets. Pairwise subsampling indicated that sequencing depth was expected to affect the degree of clonotype sharing among donors. Only blood was sampled, and tissue TCR repertoires likely differ from those in blood.

Points on this clone: Its recognized antigen is unknown. No base quality values were provided; no much bigger clone lies one nucleotide off. Other nucleotide sequences from this sample produce the same CDR3.

Healthy HIV-negative adults with no recently reported acute infections or vaccinations were included as donors. Only Caucasian adults living in Nashville, Tennessee, USA were represented among the donors. CD4+ T cells were enriched by magnetic negative selection, after which naive cells were positively selected on CD45RA and the negative fraction was taken as the memory subset. Blood was collected by leukapheresis, and PBMCs were isolated by Ficoll-Histopaque density gradient centrifugation and then cryopreserved in liquid nitrogen vapor phase. Analytical flow cytometry was used to check the purity and quantity of every magnetically sorted T cell population. From each sorted fraction, genomic DNA was isolated and quantified by UV absorbance on a Nanodrop 2000c. Using the deep immunoSEQ assay, multiplex PCR amplified TCR CDR3 regions from genomic DNA. For each cell subset, the extracted genomic DNA was distributed evenly across all wells of several immunoSEQ 96-well plates, and each plate served as one replicate. For sorted subsets, 200 to 250 ng of genomic DNA, equivalent to 25,000 to 35,000 T cell genomes, went into each replicate PCR. Purified libraries were quantified with a Qubit 3.0 fluorometer, sized on a Bioanalyzer 2100, and re-quantified with the KAPA Library Quantification kit. A separate single-read 150-cycle Illumina NextSeq 550 flow cell was used to sequence each immunoSEQ 96-well plate. The study's own analysis went as follows. The immunoSEQ output contained only junctional sequences without quality scores, so filtering could not match that applied to full-length reads. To assign V/J genes and CDR3, sequences were annotated against IMGT germline references using PyIR, a Python wrapper for IgBLAST v1.9. Reads with weak V/J assignments (E-value above 1e-6), missing CDR3, stop codons, out-of-frame junctions, or ambiguous translated residues were removed. V3J clonotypes were defined by identical inferred V gene, J gene, and CDR3 amino acid sequence. Percentage overlap between repertoires was calculated by dividing the number of shared unique clonotypes by the size of the smaller repertoire. RTK rarefaction, the Chao1 estimator, and Recon v2.1 estimates of unobserved clonotypes were used to assess repertoire richness. Generation probabilities were computed with OLGA for all TCRbeta clonotypes obtained by the gDNA method from four donors. The table was pulled from immuneACCESS by TCRdb, which kept in-frame rearrangements only. Such tables lose some clones; where checked, under half of the loss comes from unresolved V genes, and the rest has no known cause. V, J and clone size are those of that table, while D and trimming were read from the DNA. Recorded for this sample are a few million clones; around 90% of them occurred a single time. More than 0.12% of the sample goes to the ten largest clones.

The germline V gene (reference sequence) supplies CDR1 SEHNR and CDR2 FQNEAQ. From the cysteine up to the phenylalanine, the CDR3 has a length of 14 residues. The kept DNA is CDR3 alone, 42 bases in frame from the first base. V loses 3 bases, J loses 5 bases, and the germline ends lie 11 bases apart. The chain employs TRBV7-9 and TRBJ2-1; the best D guess is TRBD1, with 7 bases matching. The sequence was obtained from a man younger than 35 in good health. The sample taken for sequencing was naive CD4+ T cells sorted from blood. The sample's cell subset or site label, in plain terms: CD45RA+ positively selected. The DNA sequence follows: TGTGCCAGCAGCTTCCAGGGGGGTCACAATGAGCAGTTCTTC. Its protein product is CASSFQGGHNEQFF.